Below are 16 T cell receptor beta chains sequenced from a single sample in a study of T cells in Graves' hyperthyroidism and ophthalmopathy. What was amplified from RNA transcripts were TCR beta CDR3 regions. The HTBI primer set was used in a first-round RT-PCR of the TCR CDR3. TCRdb re-called the multiplex PCR reads with MiXCR, one entry per CDR3 protein. The sample holds 380,000 or so distinct CDR3 sequences; about 14% are singletons and the top ten take around 24%. The sample comprised blood. The receptor source for this set is a woman in her twenties or thirties with Graves' hyperthyroidism.

This clonotype was seen a handful of times. The J gene is TRBJ2-7, the V gene TRBV4-1; TRBD2 matches at 10 bases. The V segment lost 4 bases and the J segment 5 bases; nucleotides outside the gene matches: 5. The CDR3 is 14 amino acids. In germline, CDR1 is MGHRA, CDR2 YSYEKL. The CDR3 DNA follows: TGCGCCAGCAGCCCTAGCGGGAGATCCCACGAGCAGTACTTC. Its protein product is CASSPSGRSHEQYF.

V is TRBV7-2 and J is TRBJ2-1; TRBD2 matches 9 bases. J gave up 7 bases and V 2 bases, and 6 bases lay outside the gene matches. The CDR3 has 15 amino acids. CDR1 is SGHTA and CDR2 is FQGNSA in the germline V gene. This CDR3 reads CASSLFSGGTNEQFF. As DNA, the CDR3 is TGTGCCAGCAGCTTATTTAGCGGGGGAACAAATGAGCAGTTCTTC.

This clonotype came up a few times. The genes are TRBV19 and TRBJ2-4; tentatively, D is TRBD1 (6 bases). V was cut by 6 bases and J by 3 bases, with 12 bases left in between. The CDR3 totals 14 residues. Germline V gene data show CDR1 as LNHDA and CDR2 as SQIVND (reference sequence). CDR3 in DNA: TGTGCCAGTAGACCAACCAGGGGCAAAAACATTCAGTACTTC. Its translation is CASRPTRGKNIQYF.

This clonotype was seen many times. The chain carries TRBV20-1 and TRBJ1-1; D gene uncertain. The CDR3 consists of 11 residues. With 0 bases removed from V and 1 base from J, the gap between germline ends came to 0 bases. Germline CDR1 reads DFQATT; CDR2 reads SNEGSKA (reference sequence). CDR3 protein: CSARENTEAFF. The CDR3 DNA is TGCAGTGCTAGAGAGAACACTGAAGCTTTCTTT.

This clonotype occurred a few times. The V gene is TRBV29-1, the J gene TRBJ2-5, with D uncertain. V shed 5 bases and J shed 5 bases, with 12 bases lying between them. From germline, CDR1 is SQVTM and CDR2 ANQGSEA. This CDR3 contains 12 residues. The CDR3 protein is CSVSKTGETQYF. CDR3 in DNA: TGCAGCGTTAGTAAGACCGGGGAGACCCAGTACTTC.

The sample holds many counts of this clonotype. The chain links TRBV28 to TRBJ2-7, with TRBD1 matching over 9 bases. CDR1 and CDR2 (germline): MDHEN, SYDVKM. The CDR3 loop spans 18 amino acids. V shed 2 bases and J 3 bases; nucleotides not matched to a gene: 14. In DNA, the CDR3 is TGTGCCAGCAGTTTAGTGGTGGGCGGGACAGGGACCTACTACGAGCAGTACTTC. It encodes CASSLVVGGTGTYYEQYF.

The chain uses TRBV5-6 and TRBJ2-7; weak D call: TRBD2 (6 bases). The CDR3 runs 14 residues. Germline lookup yields CDR1 SGHDT and CDR2 YYEEEE. Trimming removed 0 bases at V and 4 bases at J, with 11 bases between. The CDR3 DNA is TGTGCCAGCAGCTTGGGATCGGGAGTTTACGAGCAGTACTTC. Translated: CASSLGSGVYEQYF. Supplemented by reference TRBV5-6 and TRBJ2-7, the full variable domain reads DAGVTQSPTHLIKTRGQQVTLRCSPKSGHDTVSWYQQALGQGPQFIFQYYEEEERQRGNFPDRFSGHQFPNYSSELNVNALLLGDSALYLCASSLGSGVYEQYFGPGTRLTVT.

The rearrangement links TRBV7-9 to TRBJ2-7; no reliable D call. CDR3 size: 13 residues. The germline V gene has CDR1 SEHNR and CDR2 FQNEAQ (reference sequence). V lost 1 base and J lost 8, with 12 bases in between. CDR3 sequence reads: CASSLESPTKQYF. Here the CDR3 DNA reads TGTGCCAGCAGCTTAGAGTCGCCTACCAAGCAGTACTTC.

This clonotype was seen ten or more times. The genes are TRBV28 and TRBJ2-3; no clear D gene. Germline V gene sequence: CDR1 MDHEN, CDR2 SYDVKM. The CDR3 spans 12 residues. V lost 6 bases to trimming and J lost 8 bases, with 12 bases between them. CDR3 sequence reads: CASRRLERTQYF. In DNA form, the CDR3 reads TGTGCCAGCAGGAGGCTAGAGCGTACGCAGTATTTT.

This clonotype was recorded many times. This chain connects TRBV6-2 or TRBV6-3 to TRBJ2-2, with D unresolved. The CDR3 loop spans 14 amino acids. V was shortened by 7 bases and J by 2 bases, with 11 bases between the two germline ends. CDR1 and CDR2 (germline): MNHEY, SVGEGT. CDR3 coding DNA: TGTGCCAGCACCCAGGACGGAAACACCGGGGAGCTGTTTTTT. This codes for CASTQDGNTGELFF.

On this clonotype: Lacking the conserved final phenylalanine or tryptophan, this CDR3 likely reflects a read error. The limits of the CDR3 on the DNA are not certain, so only TCRdb's listed CDR3 is given. This sequence joins TRBV7-2 and TRBJ1-6; the DNA was not compared with TRBD1, the D call given in the table. The CDR3 length is 15 residues, termini included. The germline V gene encodes CDR1 SGHTA and CDR2 FQGNSA. The CDR3 loop is CASSTAGTGGSPLHV.

This clonotype has a count of ten or more. The V and J genes are TRBV6-2 or TRBV6-3 and TRBJ1-5; 8 bases map to TRBD1. Per germline, CDR1 MNHEY and CDR2 SVGEGT. This CDR3 has 15 residues. With V trimmed by 3 bases and J by 7 bases, 8 bases remained unmatched. The CDR3 loop is CASSYGQGFRQPQHF. The CDR3 nucleotides are TGTGCCAGCAGTTATGGACAGGGATTTCGGCAGCCCCAGCATTTT.

V usage is TRBV5-8 and J usage is TRBJ1-5; no firm D call. Trimming removed 4 bases at V and 4 bases at J, with 12 bases between. CDR1 SGHTS and CDR2 YDEGEE come from the germline V gene. The CDR3 has 14 amino acids. The CDR3 here is CASSPRTQNQPQHF. CDR3 DNA: TGTGCCAGCAGCCCACGGACTCAGAATCAGCCCCAGCATTTT.

This clonotype was counted between two and nine times. V gene TRBV9 combines with J gene TRBJ2-1; a weak D match, TRBD2 (5 bases). Deletions cut 0 bases from V and 3 bases from J, with 13 bases between. The CDR3 covers 16 residues. From germline, CDR1 is SGDLS and CDR2 YYNGEE. Here the CDR3 reads CASSVAAGSHYNEQFF. CDR3 sequence (DNA): TGTGCCAGCAGCGTAGCGGCGGGCTCCCACTACAATGAGCAGTTCTTC.

This clonotype was detected a few times. The chain recombines TRBV11-2 with TRBJ1-3, with D unclear. Germline V gene sequence: CDR1 SGHAT, CDR2 FQNNGV. This CDR3 is built from 18 residues. Trimming stripped 5 bases from V and 2 bases from J, with 22 bases between. The CDR3 loop is CASSPPRILSSAGNTIYF. CDR3 coding DNA: TGTGCCAGCAGCCCACCACGAATTTTGTCCAGCGCTGGAAACACCATATATTTT.

Concerning this clonotype itself: This may come from a read error, since a much larger clone is one base off. The chain links TRBV5-1 to TRBJ2-7, with D possibly TRBD1 on 6 matching bases. With 4 bases removed from V and 6 bases from J, the gap between germline ends came to 23 bases. Germline CDR1 reads SGHRS; CDR2 reads YFSETQ. The length of the CDR3 is 16 residues. The CDR3 loop reads CASSETATGLPLEQYF. The CDR3 bases are TGCGCCAGCAGCGAGACCGCAACAGGGTTACCCCTCGAGCAGTACTTC. The variable domain in full, with the rest retrieved from reference TRBV5-1 and TRBJ2-7, is KAGVTQTPRYLIKTRGQQVTLSCSPISGHRSVSWYQQTPGQGLQFLFEYFSETQRNKGNFPGRFSGRQFSNSRSEMNVSTLELGDSALYLCASSETATGLPLEQYFGPGTRLTVT.